These 17 T cell receptor beta chains originate from one sample sequenced in a study of breast tumors, draining lymph nodes, adjacent tissues. TCRdb re-derived calls from the multiplex PCR reads in MiXCR, one entry per CDR3 protein. Counted here are over 150,000 distinct CDR3 sequences, 31% occurring once; the ten biggest clones make up roughly 4%. Breast cancer patients provided tissue from their axillary draining lymph nodes. Material for sequencing was axillary lymph node tissue. The receptors derive from a female donor with breast cancer. Some clones in this sample may be carry-over from other donors' samples.

Only a few counts were recorded for this clonotype. This sequence may be a read error, since a much larger clone differs from it by one base. This chain connects TRBV20-1 to TRBJ2-7, with a possible D match to TRBD2 (5 bases). Germline CDR1 reads DFQATT; CDR2 reads SNEGSKA (reference sequence). The CDR3 runs 15 residues. V lost 2 bases and J 5 bases, leaving 19 bases between the germline ends. The CDR3 sequence is CSARPPGEGPNEQYF. In DNA, the CDR3 is TGCAGTGCTAGACCGCCTGGAGAGGGTCCGAACGAGCAGTACTTC.

This clonotype occurred many times. The chain uses TRBV6-2 or TRBV6-3 and TRBJ1-3; no clear D. This CDR3 has 16 residues. Per the germline V gene, CDR1 is MNHEY and CDR2 is SVGEGT. The germline V and J ends were trimmed by 5 bases and 0 bases, with 14 bases remaining between them. CDR3 in amino acids: CASSVTHLLSGNTIYF. The CDR3 nucleotides read TGTGCCAGCAGTGTGACACATCTACTCTCTGGAAACACCATATATTTT.

With respect to this clonotype: A much larger clone differs by one base, so this may be a read error. The chain has TRBV9 and TRBJ2-1, with D perhaps given as TRBD1 or TRBD2 (5 bases each). Germline V CDR1 and CDR2: SGDLS, YYNGEE. This CDR3 is 15 amino acids long. CDR3 sequence reads: CASSPSGPTYNEPFF. CDR3 in DNA: TGTGCCAGCAGCCCCTCGGGGCCCACCTACAATGAGCCGTTCTTC.

This clonotype has only one observation. The rearrangement uses TRBV29-1 and TRBJ2-1; 10 positions match TRBD2. With V trimmed by 3 bases and J by 3 bases, 14 bases remained unmatched. The CDR3 is 18 amino acids. Germline lookup yields CDR1 SQVTM and CDR2 ANQGSEA. The CDR3 sequence: CSVEEYLAGALGYNEQFF. The CDR3 DNA reads TGCAGCGTTGAGGAGTATCTAGCGGGAGCATTGGGCTACAATGAGCAGTTCTTC.

This chain uses TRBV19 with TRBJ1-6, with TRBD1 as a possible D gene (5 bases). The CDR3 is 15 amino acids. CDR1 and CDR2 (germline): LNHDA, SQIVND (reference sequence). Trimming pared 1 base from V and 6 bases from J, leaving 10 bases between. CDR3 nucleotides: TGTGCCAGTAGTATAGGGGGGACTGGTAATTCACCCCTCCACTTT. The encoded protein is CASSIGGTGNSPLHF.

This chain links TRBV20-1 with TRBJ2-7; 12 bases align to TRBD2. Germline V lookup: CDR1 DFQATT, CDR2 SNEGSKA (reference sequence). This CDR3 is built from 15 residues. V trimming: 0 bases; J trimming: 4 bases; junction bases outside the gene matches: 4. The CDR3 is CSARESSGGAYEQYF. The CDR3 DNA is TGCAGTGCTAGAGAGTCTAGCGGGGGGGCGTACGAGCAGTACTTC.

This clonotype has a count of ten or more. The V call is TRBV11-2, the J call TRBJ2-3; D possibly corresponds to TRBD2 (5 bases). The CDR3 has 16 amino acids. Germline CDR1 is SGHAT and CDR2 is FQNNGV. With 1 base removed from V and 0 bases from J, the gap between germline ends came to 11 bases. CDR3 residues: CASSLGAETSTDTQYF. In DNA form, the CDR3 reads TGTGCCAGCAGCTTAGGAGCGGAAACTAGCACAGATACGCAGTATTTT.

This clonotype was observed many times. The V and J genes are TRBV18 and TRBJ1-5, with a weak D call TRBD1 (6 bases). V lost 5 bases and J 2 bases, leaving 7 bases between the germline ends. Looked up from germline, CDR1 is KGHSH and CDR2 is LQKENI. The length of the CDR3 is 13 residues. The CDR3, as DNA: TGTGCCAGCTCAGCAGGGGGCAATCAGCCCCAGCATTTT. This sequence encodes CASSAGGNQPQHF.

This clonotype was recorded only once. A junction end diverges from the germline sequence, so it may reflect a read error. The chain recombines TRBV20-1 with TRBJ1-2, with D maybe TRBD1 (5 bases). This CDR3 spans 15 amino acids. Germline values: CDR1 DFQATT, CDR2 SNEGSKA (reference sequence). The DNA for the CDR3 is TGCAGTACTAGGCCCGCCGGGACTGCCTCATATGGCTACACCTTC. This gives the protein CSTRPAGTASYGYTF.

V gene TRBV28 combines with J gene TRBJ1-4; the D gene is possibly TRBD1 (5 bases). CDR1 and CDR2 (germline): MDHEN, SYDVKM. The CDR3 spans 12 residues. V was pared by 4 bases and J by 12 bases, with 12 bases between. This CDR3 is CASSSGGGELFF. The CDR3 nucleotides read TGTGCCAGCAGTTCGGGGGGAGGAGAACTGTTTTTT. Combining the CDR3 with reference TRBV28 and TRBJ1-4 gives the whole variable domain DVKVTQSSRYLVKRTGEKVFLECVQDMDHENMFWYRQDPGLGLRLIYFSYDVKMKEKGDIPEGYSVSREKKERFSLILESASTNQTSMYLCASSSGGGELFFGSGTQLSVL.

In this sample, this clonotype turned up many times. The V gene is TRBV28, the J gene TRBJ2-2; the D is unclear. The CDR3 is made up of 12 amino acids. V was shortened by 7 bases and J by 1 base, with 4 bases between the two germline ends. Germline V lookup: CDR1 MDHEN, CDR2 SYDVKM. The CDR3 loop is CASNGNTGELFF. DNA for the CDR3: TGTGCCAGCAATGGGAACACCGGGGAGCTGTTTTTT.

This clonotype was observed a handful of times. A much more abundant neighbour one base away suggests this may be a read error. Because the CDR3 is missing its conserved closing phenylalanine or tryptophan, this is likely a read error. V usage is TRBV19 and J usage is TRBJ2-7; 14 nucleotides align to TRBD2. Germline V gives CDR1 LNHDA, CDR2 SQIVND (reference sequence). The junction had 5 bases not matched to a gene; V was cut back by 4 bases and J by 3 bases. The CDR3 covers 16 residues. The CDR3 DNA sequence: TGTGCCAGTAGTAAAGGGACTAGCGGGGGTGTCTACGAGCAGTACTCC. It encodes CASSKGTSGGVYEQYS.

Notes on this clonotype: This may be a read error, as it is one base from a much larger clone. The V call is TRBV30, the J call TRBJ1-2; the D is unclear. Germline loops: CDR1 GTSNPN, CDR2 SVGIG (reference sequence). V shed 0 bases and J shed 8 bases, with 13 bases lying between them. CDR3 length: 13 residues. The CDR3 region has the DNA TGTGCCTGGAGTGTAGGAGGGAGGGAAGGCTACACCTTC. It yields the protein CAWSVGGREGYTF. Filled out from reference TRBV30 and TRBJ1-2, the complete variable domain reads SQTIHQWPATLVQPVGSPLSLECTVEGTSNPNLYWYRQAAGRGLQLLFYSVGIGQISSEVPQNLSASRPQDRQFILSSKKLLLSDSGFYLCAWSVGGREGYTFGSGTRLTVV.

This clonotype has ten or more counts. The V call is TRBV20-1, the J call TRBJ2-1; 13 bases are shared with TRBD2. CDR1 is DFQATT, CDR2 SNEGSKA, per germline (reference sequence). The V and J ends lost 6 bases and 6 bases, in that order; junction bases with no gene match: 8. The CDR3 runs 15 residues. CDR3 sequence: CSAVTGTSGTNEQFF. CDR3 DNA sequence: TGCAGTGCGGTTACGGGGACTAGCGGGACCAATGAGCAGTTCTTC.

The chain links TRBV11-1 to TRBJ2-1; 12 nucleotides align to TRBD2. This CDR3 is built from 15 residues. The germline CDR1 and CDR2 sequences are SGHAT and FQDESV (reference sequence). V lost 5 bases, J lost 6 bases, and 5 bases stayed unmatched. CDR3 protein: CASSLLAGGVNEQFF. The CDR3 DNA reads as TGTGCCAGCAGCCTCCTAGCGGGAGGGGTCAATGAGCAGTTCTTC.

This clonotype was observed many times. V gene TRBV2 combines with J gene TRBJ1-3; D is undetermined. There are 15 residues in the CDR3. Per the germline V gene, CDR1 is SNHLY and CDR2 is FYNNEI. V dropped 6 bases and J dropped 2 bases, with 14 bases sitting between them. The CDR3 DNA sequence: TGTGCCAGCAGCCCACCGAATGTCGCTGGAAACACCATATATTTT. It is translated as CASSPPNVAGNTIYF. Supplemented by reference TRBV2 and TRBJ1-3, the full variable domain reads EPEVTQTPSHQVTQMGQEVILRCVPISNHLYFYWYRQILGQKVEFLVSFYNNEISEKSEIFDDQFSVERPDGSNFTLKIRSTKLEDSAMYFCASSPPNVAGNTIYFGEGSWLTVV.

With respect to this clonotype: A read error may be the cause here, since a much bigger clone is one base away. V gene TRBV5-1 combines with J gene TRBJ2-7, with no clear D. Germline CDR1 SGHRS, CDR2 YFSETQ. The CDR3 is 12 amino acids. CDR3 DNA: TGCGCCAGCAGCTCCTCCCTCAACGAGCACTACTTC. Its translation is CASSSSLNEHYF.